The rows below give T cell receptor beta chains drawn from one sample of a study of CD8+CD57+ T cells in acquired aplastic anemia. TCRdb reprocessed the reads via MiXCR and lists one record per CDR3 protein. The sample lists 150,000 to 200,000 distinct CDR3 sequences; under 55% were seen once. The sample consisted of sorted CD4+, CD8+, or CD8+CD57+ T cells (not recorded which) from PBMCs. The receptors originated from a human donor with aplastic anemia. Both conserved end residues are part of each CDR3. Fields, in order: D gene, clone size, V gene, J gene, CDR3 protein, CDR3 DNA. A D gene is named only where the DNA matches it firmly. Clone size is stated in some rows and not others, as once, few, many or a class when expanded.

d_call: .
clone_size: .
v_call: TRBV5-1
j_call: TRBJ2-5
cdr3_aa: CASSLGQTNQETQYF
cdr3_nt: TGCGCCAGCAGCTTGGGACAGACAAACCAAGAGACCCAGTACTTC

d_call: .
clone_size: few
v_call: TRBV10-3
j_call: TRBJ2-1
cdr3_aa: CASLWTGGDNEQFF
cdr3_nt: TGTGCCAGTCTTTGGACAGGAGGGGACAATGAGCAGTTCTTC

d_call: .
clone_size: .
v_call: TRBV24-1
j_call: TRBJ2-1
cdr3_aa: CATGGDSSSYNEQFF
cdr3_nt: TGTGCCACCGGAGGGGACAGCAGCTCCTACAATGAGCAGTTCTTC

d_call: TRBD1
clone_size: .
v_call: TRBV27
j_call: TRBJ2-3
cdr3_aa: CASSFRARGLSTDTQYF
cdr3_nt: TGTGCCAGCAGTTTTCGCGCCAGGGGGCTGAGCACAGATACGCAGTATTTT

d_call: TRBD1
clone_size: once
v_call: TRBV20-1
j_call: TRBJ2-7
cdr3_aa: CSVPGQGGAREQYF
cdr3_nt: TGCAGTGTTCCAGGACAGGGGGGTGCCCGCGAGCAGTACTTC

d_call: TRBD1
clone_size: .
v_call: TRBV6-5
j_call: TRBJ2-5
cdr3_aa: CASSYYPRGRQDF
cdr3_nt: TGTGCCAGCAGTTACTATCCAAGGGGGCGGCAGGACTTC

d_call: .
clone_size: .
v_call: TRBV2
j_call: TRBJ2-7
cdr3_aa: CASSEAWQREQYF
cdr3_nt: TGTGCCAGCAGTGAAGCGTGGCAGAGAGAGCAGTACTTC

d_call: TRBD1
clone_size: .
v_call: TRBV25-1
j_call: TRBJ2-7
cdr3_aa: CARDRRSSYEQYF
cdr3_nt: TGTGCTAGGGACAGGAGGAGCTCCTACGAGCAGTACTTC

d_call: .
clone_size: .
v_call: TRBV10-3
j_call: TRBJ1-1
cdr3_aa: CAISGTLEGTEAFF
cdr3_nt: TGTGCCATCAGTGGGACACTCGAGGGCACTGAAGCTTTCTTT

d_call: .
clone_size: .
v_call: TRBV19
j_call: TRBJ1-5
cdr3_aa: CASSPTDSNQPQHF
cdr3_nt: TGTGCCAGTAGTCCGACGGATAGCAATCAGCCCCAGCATTTT

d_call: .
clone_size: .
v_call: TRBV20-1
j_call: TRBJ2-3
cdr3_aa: CSAFLRSGLTDTQYF
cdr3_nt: TGCAGTGCCTTCCTCAGGAGCGGACTCACAGACACGCAGTATTTT

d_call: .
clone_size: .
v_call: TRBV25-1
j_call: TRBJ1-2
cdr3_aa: CASSDPLYGYTF
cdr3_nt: TGTGCCAGCAGTGACCCTCTCTATGGCTACACCTTC

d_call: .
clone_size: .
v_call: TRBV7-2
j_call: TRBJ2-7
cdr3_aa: CASSRTGAYEQYF
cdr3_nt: TGTGCCAGCAGCCGGACTGGGGCCTACGAGCAGTACTTC

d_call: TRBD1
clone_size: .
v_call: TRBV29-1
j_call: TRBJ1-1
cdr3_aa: CSAGQAIQTEAFF
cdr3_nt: TGCAGCGCCGGACAGGCCATTCAGACTGAAGCTTTCTTT

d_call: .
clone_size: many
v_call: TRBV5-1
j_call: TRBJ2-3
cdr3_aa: CASRPSGTDTQYF
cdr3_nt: TGCGCCAGCAGACCTAGCGGCACAGATACGCAGTATTTT

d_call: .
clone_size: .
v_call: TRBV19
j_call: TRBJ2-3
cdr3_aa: CATRTYSTDTQYF
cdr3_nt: TGTGCCACAAGAACATACTCCACAGATACGCAGTATTTT

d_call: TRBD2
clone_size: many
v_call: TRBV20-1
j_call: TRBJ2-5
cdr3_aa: CSARPSFNGGEKTQYF
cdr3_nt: TGCAGTGCTAGACCGTCCTTTAACGGGGGGGAAAAGACCCAGTACTTC

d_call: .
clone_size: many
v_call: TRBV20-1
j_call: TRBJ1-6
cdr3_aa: CSARDGGSPLHF
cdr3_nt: TGCAGTGCTAGAGATGGGGGGTCACCCCTCCACTTT

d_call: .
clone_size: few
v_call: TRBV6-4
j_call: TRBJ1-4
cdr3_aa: CASSASPGGKLFF
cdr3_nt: TGTGCCAGCAGTGCCAGCCCCGGGGGAAAACTGTTTTTT

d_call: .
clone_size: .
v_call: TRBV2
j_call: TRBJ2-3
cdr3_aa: CASKRTSGHTDTQYF
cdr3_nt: TGTGCCAGCAAAAGAACCTCGGGACACACAGATACGCAGTATTTT

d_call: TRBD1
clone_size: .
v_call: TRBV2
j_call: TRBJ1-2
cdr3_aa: CASSEASRTGDGYTF
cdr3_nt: TGTGCCAGCAGTGAAGCGTCTAGGACAGGGGATGGCTACACCTTC

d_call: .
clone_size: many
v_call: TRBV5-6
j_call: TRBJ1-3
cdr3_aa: CASSLGMRAGNTIYF
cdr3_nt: TGTGCCAGCAGCTTGGGTATGAGGGCTGGAAACACCATATATTTT

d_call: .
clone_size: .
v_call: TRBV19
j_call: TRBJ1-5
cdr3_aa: CASSIDGNQPQHF
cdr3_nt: TGTGCCAGTAGTATCGACGGGAATCAGCCCCAGCATTTT

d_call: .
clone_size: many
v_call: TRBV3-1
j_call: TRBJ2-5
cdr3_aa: CASAGGRQETQYF
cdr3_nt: TGTGCCAGCGCAGGAGGGCGACAAGAGACCCAGTACTTC

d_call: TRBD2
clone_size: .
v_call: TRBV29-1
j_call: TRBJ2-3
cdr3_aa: CSVVGLAANTDTQYF
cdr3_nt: TGCAGCGTTGTCGGTCTAGCGGCCAACACAGATACGCAGTATTTT

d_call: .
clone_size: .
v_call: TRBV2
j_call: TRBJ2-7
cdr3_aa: CASSAGNEQYF
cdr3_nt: TGTGCCAGCAGTGCCGGGAACGAGCAGTACTTC

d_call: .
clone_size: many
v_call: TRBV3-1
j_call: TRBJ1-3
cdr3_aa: CASSQAGLGNTIYF
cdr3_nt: TGTGCCAGCAGCCAAGCTGGACTTGGAAACACCATATATTTT

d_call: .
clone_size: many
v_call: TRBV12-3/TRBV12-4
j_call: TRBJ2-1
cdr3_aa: CASSQPPTHNEQFF
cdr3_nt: TGTGCCAGCAGTCAGCCCCCCACACACAATGAGCAGTTCTTC

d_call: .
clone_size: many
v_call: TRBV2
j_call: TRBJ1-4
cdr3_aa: CASSEQGPINEKLFF
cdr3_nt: TGTGCCAGCAGCGAACAGGGACCCATTAACGAAAAACTGTTTTTT

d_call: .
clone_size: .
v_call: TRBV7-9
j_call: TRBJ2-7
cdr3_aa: CASSLAREGGEQYF
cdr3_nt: TGTGCCAGCAGCTTAGCGCGCGAGGGTGGCGAGCAGTACTTC

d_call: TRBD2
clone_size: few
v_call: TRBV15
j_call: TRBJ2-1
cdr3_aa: CATSKGTSGRNEQFF
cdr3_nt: TGTGCCACCAGCAAAGGGACTAGCGGGAGGAATGAGCAGTTCTTC

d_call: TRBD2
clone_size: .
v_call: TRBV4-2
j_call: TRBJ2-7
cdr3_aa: CASSQERGLAGGRNEQYF
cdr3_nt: TGTGCCAGCAGCCAAGAGCGTGGACTAGCGGGGGGGCGTAACGAGCAGTACTTC

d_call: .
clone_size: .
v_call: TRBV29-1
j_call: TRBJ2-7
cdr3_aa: CSVGTTYEQYF
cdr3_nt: TGCAGCGTCGGGACCACTTACGAGCAGTACTTC

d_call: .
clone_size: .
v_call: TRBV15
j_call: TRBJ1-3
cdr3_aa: CATSRDPDSGNTIYF
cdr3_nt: TGTGCCACCAGCAGAGATCCGGATTCTGGAAACACCATATATTTT

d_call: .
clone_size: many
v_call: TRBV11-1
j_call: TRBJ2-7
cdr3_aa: CASSKYPPGGRGGRFSYEQYF
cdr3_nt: TGTGCCAGCAGCAAGTACCCCCCCGGTGGCCGCGGGGGCCGGTTTTCCTACGAGCAGTACTTC

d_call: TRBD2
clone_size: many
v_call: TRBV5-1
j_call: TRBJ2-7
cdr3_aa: CASSLPSGVYEQYF
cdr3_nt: TGCGCCAGCAGCTTGCCTAGCGGGGTCTACGAGCAGTACTTC

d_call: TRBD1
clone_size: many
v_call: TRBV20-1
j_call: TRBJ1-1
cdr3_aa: CSARAGTANTEAFF
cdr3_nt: TGCAGTGCTAGAGCCGGGACAGCCAACACTGAAGCTTTCTTT